A selection of T cell receptor beta chains follows, all from one sample in a study of blood T cell repertoires in COVID-19. Measured with immunoSEQ multiplex PCR; TCRdb has only the in-frame clones, and not every one. The sample has 60,000 to 75,000 clones, 70% to 85% seen once. Specimen: peripheral blood. Every receptor here comes from a man aged 55 to 70 with active or convalescent COVID-19. Each CDR3 is given with its conserved first and last residue. D genes are given only for firm matches.

cdr3_length: 14
v_call: TRBV4-1
d_call: NA
j_call: TRBJ2-7
cdr3_nt: TGCGCCAGCAGCCAAGATCTGAGGATTTACGAGCAGTACTTC
cdr3_aa: CASSQDLRIYEQYF

cdr3_length: 14
v_call: TRBV2
d_call: TRBD1
j_call: TRBJ1-2
cdr3_nt: TGTGCCAGCAGGGGACAGGGGGGGACGTGGGGCTACACCTTC
cdr3_aa: CASRGQGGTWGYTF

cdr3_length: 15
v_call: TRBV30
d_call: TRBD1
j_call: TRBJ2-1
cdr3_nt: TGTGCCTGGAGGGTACAGGGGGTATCCTACAATGAGCAGTTCTTC
cdr3_aa: CAWRVQGVSYNEQFF

cdr3_length: 14
v_call: TRBV28
d_call: NA
j_call: TRBJ1-4
cdr3_nt: TGTGCCAGCAGTCCACCGACAGGTCCCGAAAAACTGTTTTTT
cdr3_aa: CASSPPTGPEKLFF

cdr3_length: 16
v_call: TRBV28
d_call: NA
j_call: TRBJ1-4
cdr3_nt: TGTGCCAGCAGTTTATTCCAGGGCTCAACTAATGAAAAACTGTTTTTT
cdr3_aa: CASSLFQGSTNEKLFF

cdr3_length: 18
v_call: TRBV4-1
d_call: TRBD1
j_call: TRBJ1-4
cdr3_nt: TGCGCCAGCAGCCAAGGGGACGCGGGACAGGCGTTTAATGAAAAACTGTTTTTT
cdr3_aa: CASSQGDAGQAFNEKLFF

cdr3_length: 15
v_call: TRBV6-5
d_call: TRBD1
j_call: TRBJ1-3
cdr3_nt: TGTGCCAGCTACCAACAGGGGGAAGCTGGAAACACCATATATTTT
cdr3_aa: CASYQQGEAGNTIYF

cdr3_length: 17
v_call: TRBV19
d_call: TRBD1
j_call: TRBJ2-7
cdr3_nt: TGTGCCAGTAGTATGGCCGGGACAGGGCGGATTCAGCACGAGCAGTACTTC
cdr3_aa: CASSMAGTGRIQHEQYF

cdr3_length: 14
v_call: TRBV23-1
d_call: NA
j_call: TRBJ1-3
cdr3_nt: TGCGCCAGCAGTCACGAGGACACCCGAAACACCATATATTTT
cdr3_aa: CASSHEDTRNTIYF

cdr3_length: 16
v_call: TRBV14
d_call: TRBD1
j_call: TRBJ1-2
cdr3_nt: TGTGCCAGCAGCCAAGATTTCCAGGGGGCAGTCTATGGCTACACCTTC
cdr3_aa: CASSQDFQGAVYGYTF

cdr3_length: 14
v_call: TRBV30
d_call: TRBD1
j_call: TRBJ1-6
cdr3_nt: TGTGCCTGGAGTGTCGGGACAGAAAATTCACCCCTCCACTTT
cdr3_aa: CAWSVGTENSPLHF